This entry lists 5 T cell receptor beta chains sequenced from one sample in a study of blood T cell repertoires in COVID-19. Data came from immunoSEQ multiplex PCR; TCRdb stores just in-frame clones and leaves some out. The top ten clones hold 2.9% of a sample with over 150,000 clones, around four fifths of them seen once. Sequenced input: peripheral blood. These receptors all come from an older woman with acute or convalescent COVID-19.

In its sample, this clone was seen a few times. The chain couples TRBV18 to TRBJ2-7; 8 bases align to TRBD1. This CDR3 contains 15 residues. V lost 5 bases to trimming and J lost 3 bases; unmatched junction nucleotides: 9. Germline lookup yields CDR1 KGHSH and CDR2 LQKENI. The DNA for the CDR3 is TGTGCCAGCTCAAAGACAGGGGCCGATAGCTACGAGCAGTACTTC. Residues: CASSKTGADSYEQYF.

The table lists this clone with many counts. This chain links TRBV2 with TRBJ1-1; a possible D gene is TRBD1 (6 bases). In germline, CDR1 is SNHLY, CDR2 FYNNEI. The V gene lost 6 bases and the J gene lost 5 bases, with 16 bases spanning the gap. This CDR3 spans 14 amino acids. The CDR3 sequence is CASRGGLERTEAFF. The CDR3 bases are TGTGCCAGCAGGGGGGGGCTGGAGAGAACTGAAGCTTTCTTT.

The chain employs TRBV7-9 and TRBJ2-1; 9 bases match TRBD1. From germline, CDR1 is SEHNR and CDR2 FQNEAQ (reference sequence). The ends lost 2 bases at V and 1 base at J; junction bases unmatched: 9. CDR3 length equals 18 residues. CDR3 sequence (DNA): TGTGCCAGCAGCTTACTACCGGGACAGGGAGAATCCTACAATGAGCAGTTCTTC. Residues: CASSLLPGQGESYNEQFF.

V is TRBV7-2 and J is TRBJ2-2; 10 bases fit TRBD1. The CDR3 totals 18 residues. The trim removed 4 bases at V and 3 bases at J, leaving 11 bases unmatched. In germline, CDR1 is SGHTA, CDR2 FQGNSA. Here the CDR3 DNA reads TGTGCCAGCAGCTCAAGACTGATCGGGACAGGGGACACCGGGGAGCTGTTTTTT. It encodes CASSSRLIGTGDTGELFF.

The J gene is TRBJ2-7, the V gene TRBV29-1, with 9 bases identical to TRBD1. Germline trimming cut 1 base from V and 7 bases from J; bases unmatched to any gene: 8. Looked up from germline, CDR1 is SQVTM and CDR2 is ANQGSEA. The CDR3 is made up of 14 amino acids. The CDR3 loop is CSVEVVGQGGEQYF. The DNA for the CDR3 is TGCAGCGTTGAAGTGGTGGGACAGGGAGGGGAGCAGTACTTC.